This T cell receptor beta chain was identified during a study of brain T cells in children with intractable seizures. With 5 bases removed from V and 0 bases from J, the gap between germline ends came to 8 bases. The CDR3 has 14 residues. The germline CDR1 and CDR2 sequences are MNHEY and SVGAGI. Only in-frame clones appear in the TCRdb table, and some are missing; sequencing was by immunoSEQ multiplex PCR. The sample has roughly 110,000 clones; approximately 94% are singletons. The sequenced cases were selected for having the highest brain T cell transcript signatures. This sequence originates from a boy in the first two years of life with hemimegalencephaly and intractable seizures. The J gene is TRBJ1-3, the V gene TRBV6-5; possibly TRBD1 for D (6 bases). The sample consisted of peripheral blood, taken at surgery. CDR3 sequence reads: CASSTGPSGNTIYF. The DNA of the CDR3 is TGTGCCAGCAGTACAGGGCCCTCTGGAAACACCATATATTTT.